This TCR beta chain was found in a study of molecular identifiers for immune sequencing clone quantification. TCRdb re-called the PCR reads with MiXCR, one entry per CDR3 protein. The sample shows about 640,000 distinct CDR3 sequences, about 20% of them seen only once. Naive CD8 T cell sorting was performed on the CD8+CD4-CCR7+CD45RA+ phenotype. Study observations and caveats: Beyond 20 RNA copies, clones held over 97% of effector molecules, compared with under 1% in naive cells. Spiked Jurkat TCR RNA from one cell was reportedly detectable among 950,000 to 1,000,000 naive cells.

This clonotype was seen more than once but under ten times. Its cognate antigen is unknown. Specimen: naive CD8+ T cells from blood, with Jurkat cell RNA spiked in. Described subset: FACS-sorted CD8+CD4-CCR7+CD45RA+ naive T cells. This sequence was found in a human donor in good health. Some libraries in this study had Jurkat cell RNA spiked in.

CDR3: CASSVNEGAPTGELFF. CDR3 DNA: TGTGCCAGCAGCGTAAACGAGGGGGCTCCCACCGGGGAGCTGTTTTTT. This chain joins TRBV9 and TRBJ2-2, with 7 bases that match TRBD1. CDR3 length: 16 amino acids. Trimming removed 1 base from V and 4 bases from J; junction bases left unmatched: 7. CDR1 and CDR2 (germline): SGDLS, YYNGEE. Filled out from reference TRBV9 and TRBJ2-2, the complete variable domain reads DSGVTQTPKHLITATGQRVTLRCSPRSGDLSVYWYQQSLDQGLQFLIQYYNGEERAKGNILERFSAQQFPDLHSELNLSSLELGDSALYFCASSVNEGAPTGELFFGEGSRLTVL.